The rows below give T cell receptor beta chains drawn from one sample of a study of cytomegalovirus exposure and HLA in healthy donors. Some clones are missing from TCRdb's copy, which holds only in-frame ones; the method was immunoSEQ multiplex PCR. The table includes about 93,000 clones, around 76% detected once. What was sequenced was PBMCs. These receptors were obtained from a man aged 25 to 40 in good health and CMV-seronegative. CDR3s include the opening cysteine and the closing phenylalanine or tryptophan. A D gene is named only where the DNA matches it firmly. Clone size is not always given. Where it is, it says once, few, many or a class for expanded clones.

CDR3nt: TGTGCCAGTAGTAGAGGAGGTGGCCGGTTCATGAACACTGAAGCTTTCTTT; CDR3aa: CASSRGGGRFMNTEAFF; abundance: NA; j_gene: TRBJ1-1; v_gene: TRBV19; d_gene: NA
CDR3nt: TGCGCCAGCAGCCAAGAGGGACCCCGAAGACTAGCAGGCAATGAGCAGTTCTTC; CDR3aa: CASSQEGPRRLAGNEQFF; abundance: NA; j_gene: TRBJ2-1; v_gene: TRBV4-1; d_gene: TRBD2
CDR3nt: TGTGCCAGCAGTTCGACAGACCAAATTAACTATGGCTACACCTTC; CDR3aa: CASSSTDQINYGYTF; abundance: NA; j_gene: TRBJ1-2; v_gene: TRBV6-6; d_gene: NA
CDR3nt: TGTGCCAGCAGTGGAGGGACAGCACCTCTCCGCAATGAGCAGTTCTTC; CDR3aa: CASSGGTAPLRNEQFF; abundance: NA; j_gene: TRBJ2-1; v_gene: TRBV6-1; d_gene: TRBD1
CDR3nt: TGTGCCAGCAGCTCGGTGGGACAGGGGTTTCAAGAGACCCAGTACTTC; CDR3aa: CASSSVGQGFQETQYF; abundance: NA; j_gene: TRBJ2-5; v_gene: TRBV5-6; d_gene: TRBD1
CDR3nt: TGTGCCAGTAACCATATTCGGACTTATAGCAATCAGCCCCAGCATTTT; CDR3aa: CASNHIRTYSNQPQHF; abundance: NA; j_gene: TRBJ1-5; v_gene: TRBV19; d_gene: NA
CDR3nt: TGTGCCAGCAGCCCGGTCGGGACTAGCGGGGGGCGCACAGATACGCAGTATTTT; CDR3aa: CASSPVGTSGGRTDTQYF; abundance: NA; j_gene: TRBJ2-3; v_gene: TRBV7-6; d_gene: TRBD2
CDR3nt: TGTGCCAGCAGCCGTCCTAGCGGGGGAATTCAAGGGGACACCGGGGAGCTGTTTTTT; CDR3aa: CASSRPSGGIQGDTGELFF; abundance: NA; j_gene: TRBJ2-2; v_gene: TRBV7-2; d_gene: TRBD2
CDR3nt: TGTGCCAGCAGTGACCGACAGGCAAAGTCCTACAATGAGCAGTTCTTC; CDR3aa: CASSDRQAKSYNEQFF; abundance: NA; j_gene: TRBJ2-1; v_gene: TRBV6-1; d_gene: NA
CDR3nt: TGCGCCAGCAGCCAAGATTGGCCAGGGTTTTCCTACGAGCAGTACTTC; CDR3aa: CASSQDWPGFSYEQYF; abundance: NA; j_gene: TRBJ2-7; v_gene: TRBV4-3; d_gene: NA
CDR3nt: TGTGCCAGCAGCCCCGGACAGTCCAACTACGAGCAGTACTTC; CDR3aa: CASSPGQSNYEQYF; abundance: NA; j_gene: TRBJ2-7; v_gene: TRBV7-9; d_gene: NA
CDR3nt: TGCGCCAGCAGCCAAGCCCCTAGACGGGGTGAAAAACTGTTTTTT; CDR3aa: CASSQAPRRGEKLFF; abundance: NA; j_gene: TRBJ1-4; v_gene: TRBV4-1; d_gene: NA
CDR3nt: TGTGCCAGCAGCTTCGTATCGAACACCGGGGAGCTGTTTTTT; CDR3aa: CASSFVSNTGELFF; abundance: NA; j_gene: TRBJ2-2; v_gene: TRBV7-9; d_gene: NA
CDR3nt: TGTGCCAGTAGTATTTCCGCCGGTTTGATGAACACTGAAGCTTTCTTT; CDR3aa: CASSISAGLMNTEAFF; abundance: NA; j_gene: TRBJ1-1; v_gene: TRBV19; d_gene: NA
CDR3nt: TGTGCCAGTAGTATAGTCGGACAGGGAGGGGGCATGAACACTGAAGCTTTCTTT; CDR3aa: CASSIVGQGGGMNTEAFF; abundance: once; j_gene: TRBJ1-1; v_gene: TRBV19; d_gene: TRBD1
CDR3nt: TGTGCCATCAAAATGGACAGGGCCTCCTACAATGAGCAGTTCTTC; CDR3aa: CAIKMDRASYNEQFF; abundance: NA; j_gene: TRBJ2-1; v_gene: TRBV10-3; d_gene: TRBD1
CDR3nt: TGTGCCAGCAGCGCTCGGGAGAGGAATGAGCAGTTCTTC; CDR3aa: CASSARERNEQFF; abundance: NA; j_gene: TRBJ2-1; v_gene: TRBV9; d_gene: NA
CDR3nt: TGTGCCAGCAGTTTCACCCCAGCTAACTATGGCTACACCTTC; CDR3aa: CASSFTPANYGYTF; abundance: few; j_gene: TRBJ1-2; v_gene: TRBV6-1; d_gene: NA
CDR3nt: TGCGCCAGCTGGGGGGGACACAGGCACACCTTC; CDR3aa: CASWGGHRHTF; abundance: NA; j_gene: TRBJ1-2; v_gene: TRBV5-1; d_gene: NA
CDR3nt: TGTGCCAGCAGCTTAACGAGGGGACTAGCGGTTGAGCAGTTCTTC; CDR3aa: CASSLTRGLAVEQFF; abundance: NA; j_gene: TRBJ2-1; v_gene: TRBV7-3; d_gene: TRBD2
CDR3nt: TGTGCCAGCAGTTTTGGTCGGAGGGACTATGGCTACACCTTC; CDR3aa: CASSFGRRDYGYTF; abundance: NA; j_gene: TRBJ1-2; v_gene: TRBV28; d_gene: NA
CDR3nt: TGTGCCAGCAGCGTAGGGAATAGCGGTTCCACAGATACGCAGTATTTT; CDR3aa: CASSVGNSGSTDTQYF; abundance: NA; j_gene: TRBJ2-3; v_gene: TRBV9; d_gene: NA
CDR3nt: TGTGCCATCACGGGGGAAGGGGAGACCCAGTACTTC; CDR3aa: CAITGEGETQYF; abundance: NA; j_gene: TRBJ2-5; v_gene: TRBV10-3; d_gene: NA
CDR3nt: TGTGCCAGCAGCGCACTACGGGACAGGATGGGTGGAGCTTTCTTT; CDR3aa: CASSALRDRMGGAFF; abundance: NA; j_gene: TRBJ1-1; v_gene: TRBV7-9; d_gene: TRBD1
CDR3nt: TGTGCCAGCAGTTTAAAGCGCACCTTTTATGGCTACACCTTC; CDR3aa: CASSLKRTFYGYTF; abundance: NA; j_gene: TRBJ1-2; v_gene: TRBV28; d_gene: NA
CDR3nt: TGTGCCAGCAGCCCTAGCTCGTGGGGTCTCGTTAGCAATCAGCCCCAGCATTTT; CDR3aa: CASSPSSWGLVSNQPQHF; abundance: NA; j_gene: TRBJ1-5; v_gene: TRBV7-2; d_gene: NA
CDR3nt: TGTGCCAGCAGTTACTCAGACAGTGAAAATGGCTACACCTTC; CDR3aa: CASSYSDSENGYTF; abundance: NA; j_gene: TRBJ1-2; v_gene: TRBV6-5; d_gene: NA
CDR3nt: TGTGCCAGCAGCTTCAGGGGGCTCGGCAATCGGCCCCAGCATTTT; CDR3aa: CASSFRGLGNRPQHF; abundance: NA; j_gene: TRBJ1-5; v_gene: TRBV5-6; d_gene: TRBD1
CDR3nt: TGTGCCAGCAGCAAAGCTGGGACTTGTTATGGCTACACCTTC; CDR3aa: CASSKAGTCYGYTF; abundance: NA; j_gene: TRBJ1-2; v_gene: TRBV21-1; d_gene: NA
CDR3nt: TGTTCCAGCAGCCCCGGGGGGGTCATGTACGGCTATGGCTACACCTTC; CDR3aa: CSSSPGGVMYGYGYTF; abundance: NA; j_gene: TRBJ1-2; v_gene: TRBV7-9; d_gene: NA
CDR3nt: TGTGCCATCAGTAGCGGGGTGGACACTGAAGCTTTCTTT; CDR3aa: CAISSGVDTEAFF; abundance: few; j_gene: TRBJ1-1; v_gene: TRBV10-3; d_gene: NA
CDR3nt: TGTGCCAGCAGCGAGCATGCGGGGACCTACGAGCAGTACTTC; CDR3aa: CASSEHAGTYEQYF; abundance: NA; j_gene: TRBJ2-7; v_gene: TRBV9; d_gene: NA
CDR3nt: TGTGCCAGCAGTGAAAGGACAGGGGGCCGCGAGACCCAGTACTTC; CDR3aa: CASSERTGGRETQYF; abundance: NA; j_gene: TRBJ2-5; v_gene: TRBV2; d_gene: TRBD1
CDR3nt: TGCAGCGTCAACAGGGGGGTCGGGCAGCCCCAGCATTTT; CDR3aa: CSVNRGVGQPQHF; abundance: NA; j_gene: TRBJ1-5; v_gene: TRBV29-1; d_gene: TRBD1
CDR3nt: TGTGCCAGCAGCCCCACTGAAACGACAGGCTTATACACTGAAGCTTTCTTT; CDR3aa: CASSPTETTGLYTEAFF; abundance: NA; j_gene: TRBJ1-1; v_gene: TRBV9; d_gene: NA
CDR3nt: TGTGCCAGCGGAAAGTCAGGGTTTGGTCAGCCCCAGCATTTT; CDR3aa: CASGKSGFGQPQHF; abundance: NA; j_gene: TRBJ1-5; v_gene: TRBV13; d_gene: NA
CDR3nt: TGTGCCAGCAGCGAACACCCTAGGGGGCTCTTGAATGGCTACACCTTC; CDR3aa: CASSEHPRGLLNGYTF; abundance: NA; j_gene: TRBJ1-2; v_gene: TRBV6-6; d_gene: TRBD1
CDR3nt: TGCGCCAGCACCGACAGGGGGCTCGTCGGGGAGCTGTTTTTT; CDR3aa: CASTDRGLVGELFF; abundance: NA; j_gene: TRBJ2-2; v_gene: TRBV10-2; d_gene: TRBD1
CDR3nt: TGTGCCAGCAGCCCGGACAGGGAGGGCACTGAAGCTTTCTTT; CDR3aa: CASSPDREGTEAFF; abundance: NA; j_gene: TRBJ1-1; v_gene: TRBV7-9; d_gene: TRBD1
CDR3nt: TGCGCCAGCAGCCAAGACAGGGGGACAACTGAAGCTTTCTTT; CDR3aa: CASSQDRGTTEAFF; abundance: NA; j_gene: TRBJ1-1; v_gene: TRBV4-1; d_gene: TRBD1
CDR3nt: TGTGCCATCAGTGACATAACAGGGGGTAGTGAAAAACTGTTTTTT; CDR3aa: CAISDITGGSEKLFF; abundance: NA; j_gene: TRBJ1-4; v_gene: TRBV10-3; d_gene: TRBD1
CDR3nt: TGTGCCAGCAGCCCAAGACTAGCGGCGACCTACAATGAGCAGTTCTTC; CDR3aa: CASSPRLAATYNEQFF; abundance: NA; j_gene: TRBJ2-1; v_gene: TRBV4-2; d_gene: TRBD2
CDR3nt: TGTGCCACCAGCAGACCGGGACAGGGGGCCGTCGACTATGGCTACACCTTC; CDR3aa: CATSRPGQGAVDYGYTF; abundance: NA; j_gene: TRBJ1-2; v_gene: TRBV15; d_gene: TRBD1
CDR3nt: TGTGCCAGCAGCTTAGGCAATCCAGGGTTGGGAAACACCATATATTTT; CDR3aa: CASSLGNPGLGNTIYF; abundance: NA; j_gene: TRBJ1-3; v_gene: TRBV7-8; d_gene: NA
CDR3nt: TGTGCCAGCAGTCCCCGGGACAGGGGTGGCTACACCTTC; CDR3aa: CASSPRDRGGYTF; abundance: NA; j_gene: TRBJ1-2; v_gene: TRBV6-5; d_gene: TRBD1
CDR3nt: TGTGCCAGCACCCTTACAGGGGGCAATTATGAAAAACTGTTTTTT; CDR3aa: CASTLTGGNYEKLFF; abundance: few; j_gene: TRBJ1-4; v_gene: TRBV6-6; d_gene: TRBD1
CDR3nt: TGTGCCAGCTCACCATGGACAGCCACTGAAGCTTTCTTT; CDR3aa: CASSPWTATEAFF; abundance: NA; j_gene: TRBJ1-1; v_gene: TRBV18; d_gene: NA
CDR3nt: TGTGCCAGCACCCCAGGATCCGGCGTCTATGAGCAGTTCTTC; CDR3aa: CASTPGSGVYEQFF; abundance: NA; j_gene: TRBJ2-1; v_gene: TRBV2; d_gene: NA
CDR3nt: TGTGCCAGCAGCCTGAGTAATCGGGGGTTCGACACTGAAGCTTTCTTT; CDR3aa: CASSLSNRGFDTEAFF; abundance: NA; j_gene: TRBJ1-1; v_gene: TRBV7-6; d_gene: NA
CDR3nt: TGTGCCACCCAGTGGGGCAGGGGGCATGAGCAGTTCTTC; CDR3aa: CATQWGRGHEQFF; abundance: NA; j_gene: TRBJ2-1; v_gene: TRBV27; d_gene: TRBD1
CDR3nt: TGTGCCAGTACCTCCCCGTTGGGGCCCAACTATGGCTACACCTTC; CDR3aa: CASTSPLGPNYGYTF; abundance: NA; j_gene: TRBJ1-2; v_gene: TRBV19; d_gene: NA
CDR3nt: TGTGCCAGCAGCTTTGGGGCGGCTGGTCAACCCCTCCACTTT; CDR3aa: CASSFGAAGQPLHF; abundance: once; j_gene: TRBJ1-6; v_gene: TRBV7-2; d_gene: NA